The TCR beta chain under discussion was sequenced for a study of PD-1 blockade in mismatch repair-deficient tumors. Notes on the study in general: Rapid post-treatment expansion, then contraction, generally preceding radiologic response, marked tumor-resident clones.

All patients were mismatch repair deficient, assessed by either PCR or immunohistochemistry. The TCR-sequenced patients were a few responders to pembrolizumab. Comments on this clone: Its target is not known.

V dropped 8 bases and J dropped 8 bases, with 21 bases sitting between them. The CDR3 runs to 14 residues. Per germline, CDR1 MNHEY and CDR2 SVGAGI. Only in-frame clones appear in the TCRdb table, and some are missing; sequencing was by immunoSEQ multiplex PCR. The sample has some 130,000 clones; roughly 86% are singletons. This sequence joins TRBV6-5 and TRBJ1-1, with D unresolved. The receptor's source is an adult with mismatch repair-deficient cancer. Specimen: peripheral blood, collected roughly 70 weeks after starting pembrolizumab. The CDR3 DNA reads TGTGCCAGCTCCCTAGGACGAATCAACTCCGAAGCTTTCTTT. Its translation is CASSLGRINSEAFF.